This entry describes one TCR beta chain. Its antigen is not identified. An end of the junction does not agree with germline; a read error may underlie this. This entry is derived from a study of T cell responses to AZD1222 COVID-19 vaccine. Second-dose groups at about 4 or about 12 weeks were pooled. CDR1 and CDR2 (germline): LNHDA, SQIVND (reference sequence). The CDR3 runs to 13 residues. Whole-study results and caveats: White British donors predominated, females outnumbered males, and clonal diversity was possibly underestimated. In all cases, repertoires were sampled only after the peak T cell response.

Clones were sequenced by immunoSEQ multiplex PCR, and TCRdb holds only the in-frame ones, with some missing. Here the sample spans roughly 100,000 clones, 89% being singletons. The specimen comprised peripheral blood, sampled 28 days after the second AZD1222 dose. The gene calls are TRBV19 and TRBJ1-4; D gene ambiguous. This clonotype was obtained from an adult who received the AZD1222 COVID-19 vaccine. The CDR3 DNA reads as TGTGCCAGTAGCCAAGGACGAAATGAGAAACTGTTTTTT. It translates to CASSQGRNEKLFF.